This T cell receptor beta chain was found in a study of a mutant IDH1 vaccine in newly diagnosed glioma. Germline V lookup: CDR1 SGDLS, CDR2 YYNGEE. The germline V and J ends were trimmed by 3 bases and 6 bases, with 12 bases remaining between them. The CDR3 has 13 amino acids. The study's findings and limits: Altogether, 93.3% of patients exhibited vaccine-induced immune responses. Pseudoprogression seemed unrelated to changes in top peripheral T cell clonotypes.

This clone was detected many times. Antigen: not known. Time point in this sample: week 23, last vaccination. Every single dose of the vaccine, 300 ug of mutant IDH1 20-mer peptide, came with topical imiquimod. Sequenced by immunoSEQ multiplex PCR; TCRdb stores in-frame clones only, minus some. Here the sample spans approximately 43,000 clones, 60% to 85% being singletons. The sequence was obtained from a woman aged 35 to 49 with glioma. Some clones in this sample may be carry-over from other donors' samples. Specimen: PBMCs, collected from a glioma patient whose treatment included an IDH1 peptide vaccine. The chain recombines TRBV9 with TRBJ1-1; the D gene is possibly TRBD1 (5 bases). CDR3 nucleotides: TGTGCCAGCAGCGCAGGGACGACAGCTGAAGCTTTCTTT. Translation gives CASSAGTTAEAFF. Full variable domain (remainder filled in from reference TRBV9 and TRBJ1-1): DSGVTQTPKHLITATGQRVTLRCSPRSGDLSVYWYQQSLDQGLQFLIQYYNGEERAKGNILERFSAQQFPDLHSELNLSSLELGDSALYFCASSAGTTAEAFFGQGTRLTVV.